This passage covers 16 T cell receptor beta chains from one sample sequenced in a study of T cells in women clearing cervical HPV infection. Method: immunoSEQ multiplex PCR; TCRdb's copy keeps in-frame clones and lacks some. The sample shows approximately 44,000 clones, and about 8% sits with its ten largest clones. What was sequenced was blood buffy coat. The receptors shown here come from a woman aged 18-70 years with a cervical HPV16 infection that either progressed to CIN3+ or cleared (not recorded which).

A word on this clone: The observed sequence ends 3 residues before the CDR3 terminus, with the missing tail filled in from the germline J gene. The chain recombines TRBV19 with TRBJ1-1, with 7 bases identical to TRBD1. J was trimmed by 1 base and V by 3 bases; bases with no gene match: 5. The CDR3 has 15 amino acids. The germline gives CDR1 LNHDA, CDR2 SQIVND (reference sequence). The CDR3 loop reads CASSIWGQTNTEAFF. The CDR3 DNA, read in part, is TGTGCCAGTAGTATTTGGGGACAGACGAACACTGAA. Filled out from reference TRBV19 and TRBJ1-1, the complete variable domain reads DGGITQSPKYLFRKEGQNVTLSCEQNLNHDAMYWYRQDPGQGLRLIYYSQIVNDFQKGDIAEGYSVSREKKESFPLTVTSAQKNPTAFYLCASSIWGQTNTEAFFGQGTRLTVV.

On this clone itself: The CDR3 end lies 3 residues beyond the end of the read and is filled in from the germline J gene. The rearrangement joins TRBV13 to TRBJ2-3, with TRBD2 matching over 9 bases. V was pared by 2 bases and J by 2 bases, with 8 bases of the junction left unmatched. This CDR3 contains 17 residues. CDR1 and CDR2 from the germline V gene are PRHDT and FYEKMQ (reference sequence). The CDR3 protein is CASSLKKRGEFTDTQYF. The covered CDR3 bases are TGTGCCAGCAGCTTAAAGAAGCGGGGGGAATTCACAGATACG. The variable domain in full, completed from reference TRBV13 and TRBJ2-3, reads AAGVIQSPRHLIKEKRETATLKCYPIPRHDTVYWYQQGPGQDPQFLISFYEKMQSDKGSIPDRFSAQQFSDYHSELNMSSLELGDSALYFCASSLKKRGEFTDTQYFGPGTRLTVL.

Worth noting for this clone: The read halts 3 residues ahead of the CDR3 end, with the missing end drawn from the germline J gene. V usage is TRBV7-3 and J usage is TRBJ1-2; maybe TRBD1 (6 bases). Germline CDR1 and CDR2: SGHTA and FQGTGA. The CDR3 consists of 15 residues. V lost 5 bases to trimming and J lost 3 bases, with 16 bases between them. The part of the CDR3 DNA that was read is TGTGCCAGCAGCCCTGCGGGGGCCCTAGACTATGGC. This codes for CASSPAGALDYG. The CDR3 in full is CASSPAGALDYGYTF.

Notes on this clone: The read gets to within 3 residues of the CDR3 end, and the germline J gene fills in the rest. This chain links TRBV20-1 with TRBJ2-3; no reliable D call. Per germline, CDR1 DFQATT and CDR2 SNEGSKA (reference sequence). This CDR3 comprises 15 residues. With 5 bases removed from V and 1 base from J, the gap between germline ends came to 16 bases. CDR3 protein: CSAFPPVSGTDTQYF. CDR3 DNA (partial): TGCAGTGCTTTTCCCCCAGTGAGCGGCACAGATACG.

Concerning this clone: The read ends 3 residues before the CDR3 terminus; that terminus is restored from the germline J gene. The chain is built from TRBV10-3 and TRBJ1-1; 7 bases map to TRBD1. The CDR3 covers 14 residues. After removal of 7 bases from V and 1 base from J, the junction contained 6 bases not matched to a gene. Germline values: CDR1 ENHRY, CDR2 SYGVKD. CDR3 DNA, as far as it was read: TGTGCCATCACCGCAACAGGGGAGAACACTGAA. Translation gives CAITATGENTE. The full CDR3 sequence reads CAITATGENTEAFF.

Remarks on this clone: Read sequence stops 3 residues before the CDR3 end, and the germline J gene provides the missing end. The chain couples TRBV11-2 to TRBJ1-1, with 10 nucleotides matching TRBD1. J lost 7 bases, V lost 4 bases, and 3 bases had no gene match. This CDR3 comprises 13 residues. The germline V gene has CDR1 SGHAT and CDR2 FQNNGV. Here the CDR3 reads CASSSDRGNEAFF. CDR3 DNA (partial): TGTGCCAGCAGCTCGGACAGGGGGAATGAA.

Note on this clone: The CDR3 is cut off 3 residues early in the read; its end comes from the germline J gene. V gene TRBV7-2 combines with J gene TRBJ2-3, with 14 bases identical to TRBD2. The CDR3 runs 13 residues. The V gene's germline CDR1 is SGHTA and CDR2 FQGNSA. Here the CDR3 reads CASSLGLAGAQYF. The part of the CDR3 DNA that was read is TGTGCCAGCAGCTTGGGACTAGCGGGAGCG.

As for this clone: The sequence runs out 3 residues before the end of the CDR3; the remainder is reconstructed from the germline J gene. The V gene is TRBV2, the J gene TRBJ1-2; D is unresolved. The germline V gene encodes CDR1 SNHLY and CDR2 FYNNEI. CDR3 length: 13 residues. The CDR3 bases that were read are TGTGCCACAGAAAAGACACTGACGGATAGC. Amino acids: CATEKTLTDS. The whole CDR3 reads CATEKTLTDSYTF.

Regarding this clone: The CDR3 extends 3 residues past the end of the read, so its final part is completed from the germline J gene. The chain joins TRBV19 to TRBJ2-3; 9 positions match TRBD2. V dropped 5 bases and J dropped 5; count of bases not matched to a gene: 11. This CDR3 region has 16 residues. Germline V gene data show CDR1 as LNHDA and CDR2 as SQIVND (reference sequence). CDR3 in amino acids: CASSPASGTLVDTQYF. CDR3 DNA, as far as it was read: TGTGCCAGTAGTCCGGCTAGCGGGACCTTAGTAGATACG. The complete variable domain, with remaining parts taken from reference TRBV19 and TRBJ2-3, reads DGGITQSPKYLFRKEGQNVTLSCEQNLNHDAMYWYRQDPGQGLRLIYYSQIVNDFQKGDIAEGYSVSREKKESFPLTVTSAQKNPTAFYLCASSPASGTLVDTQYFGPGTRLTVL.

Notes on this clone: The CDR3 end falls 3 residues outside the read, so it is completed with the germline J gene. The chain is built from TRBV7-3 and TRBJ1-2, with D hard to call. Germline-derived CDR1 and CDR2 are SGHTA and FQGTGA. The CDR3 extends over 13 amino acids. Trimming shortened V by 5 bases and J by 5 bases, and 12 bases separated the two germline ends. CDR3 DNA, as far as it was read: TGTGCCAGCAGCCCTTCAGGAGTTTATGGC. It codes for CASSPSGVYG. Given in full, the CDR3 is CASSPSGVYGYTF.

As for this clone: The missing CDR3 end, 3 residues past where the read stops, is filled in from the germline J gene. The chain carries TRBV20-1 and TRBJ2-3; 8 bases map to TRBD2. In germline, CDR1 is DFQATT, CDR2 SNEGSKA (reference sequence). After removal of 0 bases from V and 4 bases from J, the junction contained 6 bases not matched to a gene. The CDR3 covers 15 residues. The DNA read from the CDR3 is TGCAGTGCTAGAGACGGGAGCGGGAGAGCAGATACG. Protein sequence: CSARDGSGRADT. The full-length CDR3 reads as CSARDGSGRADTQYF.

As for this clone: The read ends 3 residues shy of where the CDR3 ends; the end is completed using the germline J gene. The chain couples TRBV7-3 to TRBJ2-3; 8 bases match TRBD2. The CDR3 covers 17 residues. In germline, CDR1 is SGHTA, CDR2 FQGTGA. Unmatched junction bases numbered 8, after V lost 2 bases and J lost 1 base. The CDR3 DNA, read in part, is TGTGCCAGCAGCTTAGCGCGGGGGGCCTCAGGCACAGATACG. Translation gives CASSLARGASGTDT. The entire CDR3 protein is CASSLARGASGTDTQYF.

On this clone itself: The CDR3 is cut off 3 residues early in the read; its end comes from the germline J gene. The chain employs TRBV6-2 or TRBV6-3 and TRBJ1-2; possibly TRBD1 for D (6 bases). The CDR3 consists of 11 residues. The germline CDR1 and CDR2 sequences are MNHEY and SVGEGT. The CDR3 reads CASRGAKGYTF. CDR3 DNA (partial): TGTGCCAGCAGGGGGGCGAAAGGC.

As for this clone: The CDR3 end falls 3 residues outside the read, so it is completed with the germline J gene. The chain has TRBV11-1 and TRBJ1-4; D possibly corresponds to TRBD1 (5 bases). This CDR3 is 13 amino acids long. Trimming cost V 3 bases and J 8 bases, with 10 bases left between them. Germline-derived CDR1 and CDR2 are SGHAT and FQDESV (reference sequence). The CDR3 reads CASSLRGDEKLFF. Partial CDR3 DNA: TGTGCCAGCAGCTTGAGGGGCGACGAAAAA.

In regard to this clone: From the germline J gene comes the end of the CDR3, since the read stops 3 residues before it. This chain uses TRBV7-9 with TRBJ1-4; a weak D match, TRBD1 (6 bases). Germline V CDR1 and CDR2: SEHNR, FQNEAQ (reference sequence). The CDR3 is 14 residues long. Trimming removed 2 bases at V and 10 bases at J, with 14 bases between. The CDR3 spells CASSLTGGGVKLFF. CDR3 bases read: TGTGCCAGCAGCTTAACGGGGGGCGGAGTAAAA.

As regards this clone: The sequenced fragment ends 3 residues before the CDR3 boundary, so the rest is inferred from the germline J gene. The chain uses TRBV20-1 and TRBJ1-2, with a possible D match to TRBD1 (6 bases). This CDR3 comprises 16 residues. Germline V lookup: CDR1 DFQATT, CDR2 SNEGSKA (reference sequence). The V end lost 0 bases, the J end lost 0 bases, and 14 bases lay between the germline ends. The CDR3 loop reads CSARDHGGTTNYGYTF. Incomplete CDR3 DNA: TGCAGTGCTAGAGACCACGGAGGGACAACTAACTATGGC.